This T cell receptor (beta chain) was identified in a study of long-term antiretroviral therapy in people with HIV. Study conclusions and caveats: For ART adherence, viral resistance and therapy changes, no data were available. Relative to control repertoires, HIV repertoires exhibited narrower CDR3 length ranges. Sampling of blood ran from the mid-2000s to the late 2010s, and older ART regimens were possibly in use. Dominance of pre-ART expanded clones persisted, fluctuating and often declining after ART.

Sequencing relied on immunoSEQ assay v3.0, run at survey level. Generated by immunoSEQ multiplex PCR, the TCRdb table keeps only in-frame clones and is missing some. The sample includes fewer than 40,000 clones, about four fifths of them seen just once. Germline V gene sequence: CDR1 SGHDT, CDR2 YYEEEE. The CDR3 consists of 15 residues. V was cut by 2 bases and J by 0 bases, with 9 bases left in between. About this clone: Its antigen is as yet unknown.

The chain has TRBV5-6 and TRBJ1-5; the D is unclear. This TCR came from a young man with HIV. The sequences come from unsorted PBMCs, collected 1.9 years after starting antiretroviral therapy. In DNA form, the CDR3 reads TGTGCCAGCAGCTTCCACATGGATAGCAATCAGCCCCAGCATTTT. Its translation: CASSFHMDSNQPQHF.